Listed below are T cell receptor beta chains from one sample, sequenced in a study of T cells in Graves' hyperthyroidism and ophthalmopathy. TCRdb itself ran the multiplex PCR reads through MiXCR, one entry per CDR3 protein. The sample includes 500,000 to 600,000 distinct CDR3 sequences, just over 45% of them seen just once. Sequenced material: peripheral blood or thyroid tissue (not recorded which). These TCRs come from a woman younger than 35 with Graves' hyperthyroidism. The CDR3 runs from the conserved cysteine through the conserved F or W. D genes are given only for firm matches. Rows may omit the clone size; those that give it use once, few, many or a size class.

J gene: TRBJ1-5
clone size: many
D gene: NA
V gene: TRBV4-1
CDR3 protein: CASSLLDGNQPQHF
CDR3 DNA: TGCGCCAGCAGTCTACTGGACGGTAATCAGCCCCAGCATTTT

J gene: TRBJ2-5
clone size: NA
D gene: NA
V gene: TRBV12-3/TRBV12-4
CDR3 protein: CASSLTEGGGTQYF
CDR3 DNA: TGTGCCAGCAGTCTGACGGAGGGTGGTGGGACCCAGTACTTC

J gene: TRBJ2-7
clone size: many
D gene: NA
V gene: TRBV5-1
CDR3 protein: CASRPSGRLAYEQYF
CDR3 DNA: TGCGCCAGCAGACCCTCAGGTCGCCTCGCCTACGAGCAGTACTTC

J gene: TRBJ1-5
clone size: once
D gene: TRBD1
V gene: TRBV2
CDR3 protein: CASSGDRDYEHF
CDR3 DNA: TGTGCCAGCAGTGGAGACAGGGACTACGAGCATTTT

J gene: TRBJ2-1
clone size: many
D gene: TRBD2
V gene: TRBV2
CDR3 protein: CASSGGLRNEQFF
CDR3 DNA: TGTGCCAGCAGTGGGGGACTACGCAATGAGCAGTTCTTC

J gene: TRBJ1-1
clone size: NA
D gene: NA
V gene: TRBV24-1
CDR3 protein: CARSLPTEAFF
CDR3 DNA: TGTGCCCGAAGTCTCCCCACTGAAGCTTTCTTT

J gene: TRBJ1-3
clone size: NA
D gene: NA
V gene: TRBV19
CDR3 protein: CASTLRQADSPSGNTIYF
CDR3 DNA: TGTGCCAGTACCCTCCGGCAGGCCGACTCCCCTTCGGGAAACACCATATATTTT

J gene: TRBJ2-7
clone size: many
D gene: NA
V gene: TRBV7-9
CDR3 protein: CASSSNLAKQYF
CDR3 DNA: TGTGCCAGCAGCTCAAATCTAGCGAAGCAGTACTTC

J gene: TRBJ1-1
clone size: NA
D gene: NA
V gene: TRBV29-1
CDR3 protein: CSSYGRADTEAFF
CDR3 DNA: TGCAGCAGTTACGGCAGGGCGGACACTGAAGCTTTCTTT

J gene: TRBJ2-7
clone size: many
D gene: NA
V gene: TRBV4-1
CDR3 protein: CASSQQGGGEQYF
CDR3 DNA: TGCGCCAGCAGCCAACAGGGGGGGGGCGAGCAGTACTTC

J gene: TRBJ2-6
clone size: few
D gene: NA
V gene: TRBV29-1
CDR3 protein: CSVGDGSGANVLTF
CDR3 DNA: TGCAGCGTTGGGGATGGCTCTGGGGCCAACGTCCTGACTTTC

J gene: TRBJ2-5
clone size: NA
D gene: TRBD2
V gene: TRBV7-9
CDR3 protein: CASSPPWGGGETQYF
CDR3 DNA: TGTGCCAGCAGTCCTCCTTGGGGGGGTGGAGAGACCCAGTACTTC

J gene: TRBJ2-2
clone size: NA
D gene: NA
V gene: TRBV20-1
CDR3 protein: CSAQEGSGANTGELFF
CDR3 DNA: TGCAGTGCCCAAGAGGGGTCAGGGGCGAACACCGGGGAGCTGTTTTTT

J gene: TRBJ2-3
clone size: NA
D gene: TRBD2
V gene: TRBV24-1
CDR3 protein: CATSPGLAVDTQYF
CDR3 DNA: TGTGCCACCAGTCCGGGACTAGCGGTAGATACGCAGTATTTT

J gene: TRBJ2-1
clone size: NA
D gene: NA
V gene: TRBV20-1
CDR3 protein: CSASGFYNEQFF
CDR3 DNA: TGCAGTGCTAGTGGATTCTACAATGAGCAGTTCTTC

J gene: TRBJ1-2
clone size: many
D gene: NA
V gene: TRBV10-3
CDR3 protein: CAISEGMGINYGYTF
CDR3 DNA: TGTGCCATCAGTGAGGGTATGGGGATTAACTATGGCTACACCTTC

J gene: TRBJ2-7
clone size: many
D gene: NA
V gene: TRBV7-2
CDR3 protein: CASSFDKSSYEQYF
CDR3 DNA: TGTGCCAGCAGCTTTGATAAGAGCTCCTACGAGCAGTACTTC

J gene: TRBJ1-5
clone size: NA
D gene: NA
V gene: TRBV29-1
CDR3 protein: CSVGTGDSNQPQHF
CDR3 DNA: TGCAGCGTTGGTACCGGAGATAGCAATCAGCCCCAGCATTTT

J gene: TRBJ1-5
clone size: many
D gene: TRBD1
V gene: TRBV5-5
CDR3 protein: CASSRDSAGNQPQHF
CDR3 DNA: TGTGCCAGCAGCCGGGACAGTGCGGGCAATCAGCCCCAGCATTTT

J gene: TRBJ2-1
clone size: NA
D gene: TRBD2
V gene: TRBV24-1
CDR3 protein: CATSDWASGINEQFF
CDR3 DNA: TGTGCCACCAGTGATTGGGCTAGCGGGATCAATGAGCAGTTCTTC

J gene: TRBJ1-2
clone size: NA
D gene: TRBD1
V gene: TRBV7-2
CDR3 protein: CASSLNHEGAQIYGYTF
CDR3 DNA: TGTGCCAGCAGCCTCAATCATGAGGGGGCGCAAATTTATGGCTACACCTTC

J gene: TRBJ1-4
clone size: NA
D gene: NA
V gene: TRBV7-9
CDR3 protein: CASSSVRRNEKLFF
CDR3 DNA: TGTGCCAGCAGCTCGGTCCGCCGAAATGAAAAACTGTTTTTT

J gene: TRBJ1-1
clone size: NA
D gene: NA
V gene: TRBV19
CDR3 protein: CASNWGTEAFF
CDR3 DNA: TGTGCCAGTAATTGGGGAACTGAAGCTTTCTTT

J gene: TRBJ2-1
clone size: NA
D gene: TRBD2
V gene: TRBV2
CDR3 protein: CASTSTSGRASPHNEQFF
CDR3 DNA: TGTGCCAGCACGTCGACTAGCGGGAGGGCCTCTCCCCACAATGAGCAGTTCTTC

J gene: TRBJ2-7
clone size: many
D gene: TRBD2
V gene: TRBV5-1
CDR3 protein: CASSSELAGVGDEQYF
CDR3 DNA: TGCGCCAGCAGCTCAGAACTAGCGGGAGTCGGGGATGAGCAGTACTTC